Below are 14 T cell receptor beta chains sequenced from a single sample in a study of cytomegalovirus exposure and HLA in healthy donors. The PCR used 60 Vbeta and 13 Jbeta primers. Data came from immunoSEQ multiplex PCR; TCRdb stores just in-frame clones and leaves some out. This table holds some 180,000 clones, approximately 80% found once. What was sequenced was PBMCs. Every receptor here comes from a girl aged 5-17 years in good health and CMV-seropositive.

The chain couples TRBV28 to TRBJ1-4, with D unclear. Looked up from germline, CDR1 is MDHEN and CDR2 is SYDVKM. This CDR3 is 15 amino acids long. V shed 4 bases and J shed 0 bases, with 9 bases lying between them. CDR3 protein: CASSSGTATNEKLFF. The CDR3 nucleotides read TGTGCCAGCAGTTCGGGTACTGCAACTAATGAAAAACTGTTTTTT.

The chain carries TRBV2 and TRBJ1-6; D gene uncertain. This CDR3 spans 12 amino acids. The V end was cut by 4 bases, the J end by 10 bases, with 8 bases between. The germline CDR1 and CDR2 sequences are SNHLY and FYNNEI. The CDR3 sequence: CASSVDRSPLHF. Here the CDR3 DNA reads TGTGCCAGCAGTGTTGATCGGTCACCCCTCCACTTT. Together with reference TRBV2 and TRBJ1-6, the CDR3 gives the full variable domain: EPEVTQTPSHQVTQMGQEVILRCVPISNHLYFYWYRQILGQKVEFLVSFYNNEISEKSEIFDDQFSVERPDGSNFTLKIRSTKLEDSAMYFCASSVDRSPLHFGNGTRLTVT.

This clone came up once. The chain recombines TRBV30 with TRBJ2-6; D call uncertain. The CDR3 covers 15 residues. The germline V gene encodes CDR1 GTSNPN and CDR2 SVGIG (reference sequence). Trimming removed 0 bases from V and 0 bases from J, with 6 bases in between. CDR3 sequence (DNA): TGTGCCTGGAGTGTTGTCGTCTCTGGGGCCAACGTCCTGACTTTC. As protein: CAWSVVVSGANVLTF.

This clone was seen only once. The J gene is TRBJ2-3, the V gene TRBV6-5; TRBD2 aligns across 12 bases. The CDR3 is 16 residues long. In germline, CDR1 is MNHEY, CDR2 SVGAGI. The junction had 7 bases not matched to a gene; V was cut back by 6 bases and J by 3 bases. CDR3 DNA sequence: TGTGCCAGCAGCTACCTAGCGGGAGGGCCGACAGATACGCAGTATTTT. Its translation is CASSYLAGGPTDTQYF.

The J gene is TRBJ2-7, the V gene TRBV7-9; D perhaps matches TRBD1 (6 bases). The germline CDR1 and CDR2 sequences are SEHNR and FQNEAQ (reference sequence). V lost 3 bases, J lost 4 bases, and 13 bases lay in between. The CDR3 is 14 amino acids. CDR3 nucleotide sequence: TGTGCCAGCAGCTTCCCCGGGACAAAGTACGAGCAGTACTTC. As protein: CASSFPGTKYEQYF. Full variable domain (remainder filled in from reference TRBV7-9 and TRBJ2-7): DTGVSQNPRHKITKRGQNVTFRCDPISEHNRLYWYRQTLGQGPEFLTYFQNEAQLEKSRLLSDRFSAERPKGSFSTLEIQRTEQGDSAMYLCASSFPGTKYEQYFGPGTRLTVT.

The chain recombines TRBV6-5 with TRBJ1-2; no firm D call. CDR1 is MNHEY, CDR2 SVGAGI, per germline. The CDR3 is 13 amino acids. V dropped 3 bases and J dropped 3 bases, with 8 bases sitting between them. The CDR3 sequence: CASSYREDYGYTF. DNA for the CDR3: TGTGCCAGCAGTTATCGGGAAGACTATGGCTACACCTTC.

The chain joins TRBV6-6 to TRBJ2-7; TRBD1 matches at 8 bases. CDR1 MNHNY and CDR2 SVGAGI come from the germline V gene (reference sequence). J lost 3 bases, V lost 7 bases, and 5 bases had no gene match. The CDR3 contains 13 residues. The CDR3 is CASTKTGDYEQYF. In DNA form, the CDR3 reads TGTGCCAGCACCAAGACAGGGGACTACGAGCAGTACTTC.

This clone showed up just a few times. The chain joins TRBV6-1 to TRBJ1-1; D remains ambiguous. The CDR3 runs to 15 residues. With 2 bases removed from V and 5 bases from J, the gap between germline ends came to 15 bases. Germline values: CDR1 MNHNS, CDR2 SASEGT. DNA for the CDR3: TGTGCCAGCAGTGAATTGGTGGGCGCGGGTACTGAAGCTTTCTTT. Protein sequence: CASSELVGAGTEAFF.

The genes are TRBV5-1 and TRBJ2-1, with D perhaps TRBD2 (5 bases). CDR3 length: 16 amino acids. V was shortened by 3 bases and J by 4 bases, with 17 bases between the two germline ends. CDR1 SGHRS and CDR2 YFSETQ come from the germline V gene. The CDR3 loop reads CASSSGFSGGYNEQFF. CDR3 nucleotides: TGCGCCAGCAGCTCGGGGTTTTCGGGCGGGTACAATGAGCAGTTCTTC.

This chain joins TRBV6-1 and TRBJ2-5; 10 bases agree with TRBD2. Germline CDR1 is MNHNS and CDR2 is SASEGT. This CDR3 has 14 amino acids. Unmatched junction bases numbered 4, after V lost 7 bases and J lost 2 bases. Here the CDR3 reads CASTWTSGQETQYF. Here the CDR3 DNA reads TGTGCCAGCACCTGGACTAGCGGACAAGAGACCCAGTACTTC.

V usage is TRBV6-1 and J usage is TRBJ1-1; D is possibly TRBD1 (5 bases). The CDR3 spans 14 residues. Germline CDR1 MNHNS, CDR2 SASEGT. The ends were cut back, 5 bases at V and 5 bases at J, with 15 bases in the middle. The CDR3 coding sequence is TGTGCCAGCAGTATCGGGGGGTGGGGGACTGAAGCTTTCTTT. Amino acids: CASSIGGWGTEAFF.

The chain uses TRBV6-1 and TRBJ1-2; D may be TRBD1 (6 bases). The CDR3 loop spans 14 amino acids. The V gene lost 10 bases and the J gene lost 0 bases, with 15 bases spanning the gap. Per the germline V gene, CDR1 is MNHNS and CDR2 is SASEGT. The CDR3 sequence is CATPDRLANYGYTF. The CDR3 DNA sequence: TGTGCCACCCCTGACAGGTTAGCTAACTATGGCTACACCTTC.

The chain joins TRBV5-5 to TRBJ1-1; TRBD1 aligns across 8 bases. From germline, CDR1 is SGHKS and CDR2 YYEKEE (reference sequence). This CDR3 spans 15 amino acids. V dropped 4 bases and J dropped 4; count of bases not matched to a gene: 9. Here the CDR3 reads CASSLRTGLGTEAFF. The CDR3 bases are TGTGCCAGCAGCCTCCGGACAGGGCTGGGCACTGAAGCTTTCTTT.

V is TRBV18 and J is TRBJ1-1; D might be TRBD1 (6 bases). The germline gives CDR1 KGHSH, CDR2 LQKENI. V lost 6 bases, J lost 1 base, and 15 bases lay in between. The CDR3 runs to 15 residues. As DNA, the CDR3 is TGTGCCAGCTCCCTACAGGGTCCTAGGAACACTGAAGCTTTCTTT. This gives the protein CASSLQGPRNTEAFF.